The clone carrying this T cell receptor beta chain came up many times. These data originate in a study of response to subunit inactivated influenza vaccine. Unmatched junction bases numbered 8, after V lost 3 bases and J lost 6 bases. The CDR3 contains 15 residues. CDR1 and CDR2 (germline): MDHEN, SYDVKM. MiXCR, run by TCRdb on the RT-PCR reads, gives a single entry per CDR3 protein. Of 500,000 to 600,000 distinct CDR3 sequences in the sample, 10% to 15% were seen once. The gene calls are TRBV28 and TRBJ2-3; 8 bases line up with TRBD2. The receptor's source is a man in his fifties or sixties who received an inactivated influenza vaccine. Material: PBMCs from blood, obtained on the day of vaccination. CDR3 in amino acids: CASSFRSGRSDTQYF. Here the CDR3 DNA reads TGTGCCAGCAGTTTTAGAAGCGGGAGATCTGATACGCAGTATTTT. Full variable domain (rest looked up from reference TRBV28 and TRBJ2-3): DVKVTQSSRYLVKRTGEKVFLECVQDMDHENMFWYRQDPGLGLRLIYFSYDVKMKEKGDIPEGYSVSREKKERFSLILESASTNQTSMYLCASSFRSGRSDTQYFGPGTRLTVL.